The 19 T cell receptor beta chains presented below share a single source sample, sequenced in a study of T cell repertoires in cytomegalovirus infection. What these receptors recognize is not known. Using its own MiXCR run on the reads, TCRdb lists one record per CDR3 protein. Here the sample spans approximately 150,000 distinct CDR3 sequences, roughly 22% being singletons. The sample here was CD8+ T cells from cultured PBMCs, taken from culture after CMV antigen stimulation. Receptors were obtained from a human donor in good health (CMV status not recorded). Some clones in this sample may be carry-over from other donors' samples.

This clonotype has a single count. The CDR3 DNA sequence: TGTGCCAGCAGTGAACTCCCCCAGGGCAATCAGCCCCAGCATTTT. The encoded protein is CASSELPQGNQPQHF. The gene calls are TRBV6-1 and TRBJ1-5; D gene ambiguous. Germline V gives CDR1 MNHNS, CDR2 SASEGT. This CDR3 region has 15 residues. The V end was cut by 2 bases, the J end by 2 bases, with 10 bases between.

This sequence joins TRBV6-2 or TRBV6-3 and TRBJ2-7, with D maybe TRBD1 (6 bases). CDR3 length: 15 amino acids. Germline values: CDR1 MNHEY, CDR2 SVGEGT. Trimming left V 2 bases short and J 1 base short, with 12 bases between. CDR3 bases: TGTGCCAGCAGTTACCTTGGGGGCCGGTCCTACGAGCAGTACTTC. It is translated as CASSYLGGRSYEQYF.

The chain carries TRBV6-2 or TRBV6-3 and TRBJ2-7, with D uncertain. With 5 bases removed from V and 2 bases from J, the gap between germline ends came to 13 bases. The CDR3 is 14 residues long. Germline values: CDR1 MNHEY, CDR2 SVGEGT. CDR3 residues: CASSRADGAYEQYF. The CDR3 coding sequence is TGTGCCAGCAGTCGTGCGGACGGTGCCTACGAGCAGTACTTC.

CDR3 loop: CASSYSQHGGNTEAFF. The CDR3, as DNA: TGTGCCAGCAGTTACTCCCAGCATGGGGGCAACACTGAAGCTTTCTTT. V gene TRBV6-5 combines with J gene TRBJ1-1; the D gene is possibly TRBD1 (6 bases). The CDR3 contains 16 residues. The ends were cut back, 0 bases at V and 2 bases at J, with 13 bases in the middle. Looked up from germline, CDR1 is MNHEY and CDR2 is SVGAGI.

The chain couples TRBV12-5 to TRBJ1-5; D remains unclear. The V gene's germline CDR1 is LGHNT and CDR2 FRNRAP. Trimming removed 7 bases at V and 0 bases at J, with 10 bases between. The CDR3 covers 14 residues. CDR3 DNA: TGTGCTAGTGCGTTTGCAAATAGCAATCAGCCCCAGCATTTT. Amino acids: CASAFANSNQPQHF.

This clonotype was counted only a few times. V is TRBV10-2 and J is TRBJ2-1; D might be TRBD2 (6 bases). V lost 6 bases, J lost 0 bases, and 12 bases lay in between. Germline V gene sequence: CDR1 WSHSY, CDR2 SAAADI. This CDR3 region has 15 residues. CDR3 coding DNA: TGCGCCAGCAGGACCGGGGGAAGCTCCTACAATGAGCAGTTCTTC. It translates to CASRTGGSSYNEQFF.

This clonotype was observed a few times. The chain is built from TRBV6-6 and TRBJ2-7; 10 bases are a match to TRBD1. Unmatched junction bases numbered 9, after V lost 6 bases and J lost 1 base. The CDR3 has 16 residues. CDR1 MNHNY and CDR2 SVGAGI come from the germline V gene (reference sequence). In nucleotides, the CDR3 is TGTGCCAGCAGGGACGGGACAGGGGCAGGGTCCTACGAGCAGTACTTC. Protein product: CASRDGTGAGSYEQYF.

This clonotype showed up many times. The chain carries TRBV7-2 and TRBJ2-7, with 8 nucleotides matching TRBD2. The CDR3 covers 14 residues. Losses at the gene ends were 5 bases for V and 3 bases for J; bases not matched to a gene: 6. Looked up from germline, CDR1 is SGHTA and CDR2 is FQGNSA. CDR3 DNA sequence: TGTGCCAGCAGCCCAGGACTAGCTAACTACGAGCAGTACTTC. Its translation is CASSPGLANYEQYF. The complete variable domain, with remaining parts taken from reference TRBV7-2 and TRBJ2-7, reads GAGVSQSPSNKVTEKGKDVELRCDPISGHTALYWYRQSLGQGLEFLIYFQGNSAPDKSGLPSDRFSAERTGGSVSTLTIQRTQQEDSAVYLCASSPGLANYEQYFGPGTRLTVT.

This sequence joins TRBV28 and TRBJ1-2, with TRBD1 matching 7 bases. V lost 5 bases, J lost 7 bases, and 10 bases stayed unmatched. Per the germline V gene, CDR1 is MDHEN and CDR2 is SYDVKM. The CDR3 covers 14 residues. CDR3: CASSDHPTGSGYTF. The CDR3, as DNA: TGTGCCAGCAGTGACCACCCGACAGGGAGTGGCTACACCTTC.

This chain joins TRBV7-9 and TRBJ2-7; tentative D call: TRBD2 (7 bases). Trimming left V 5 bases short and J 4 bases short, with 18 bases between. The V gene's germline CDR1 is SEHNR and CDR2 FQNEAQ (reference sequence). This CDR3 has 15 residues. CDR3 nucleotide sequence: TGTGCCAGCAGCCGAGAGGGGGGGCATCGGTACGAGCAGTACTTC. This codes for CASSREGGHRYEQYF.

This clonotype was seen ten or more times. The chain uses TRBV12-3 or TRBV12-4 and TRBJ2-7, with D unclear. CDR3 length: 14 residues. V was trimmed by 3 bases and J by 4 bases, leaving 13 bases between them. This CDR3 reads CASSLGRVRYEQYF. The CDR3 DNA follows: TGTGCCAGCAGTTTGGGCCGAGTTAGGTACGAGCAGTACTTC.

This rearrangement joins TRBV27 to TRBJ1-5; D is unresolved. Germline loops: CDR1 MNHEY, CDR2 SMNVEV (reference sequence). Trimming left V 3 bases short and J 0 bases short, with 9 bases between. The CDR3 sequence is 15 residues long. The CDR3 sequence is CASSFARDSNQPQHF. The CDR3, as DNA: TGTGCCAGCAGTTTTGCACGGGATAGCAATCAGCCCCAGCATTTT.

The chain has TRBV7-2 and TRBJ2-5; D perhaps matches TRBD2 (5 bases). There are 12 residues in the CDR3. Trimming removed 7 bases at V and 7 bases at J, with 13 bases between. Germline V gene lookup returns CDR1 SGHTA and CDR2 FQGNSA. The CDR3 protein is CASIGYAGTQYF. The CDR3 DNA sequence: TGTGCCAGCATAGGCTACGCGGGGACCCAGTACTTC.

The chain recombines TRBV30 with TRBJ1-1, with D possibly being TRBD1 (5 bases). CDR3 length equals 16 residues. Germline V CDR1 and CDR2: GTSNPN, SVGIG (reference sequence). The V end lost 2 bases, the J end lost 4 bases, and 20 bases lay between the germline ends. In DNA form, the CDR3 reads TGTGCCTGGAGTCACGGCCAGGGAGATTGGATCACTGAAGCTTTCTTT. Residues: CAWSHGQGDWITEAFF.

This clonotype has only a few counts. V is TRBV6-6 and J is TRBJ1-5; 8 bases agree with TRBD1. The ends lost 5 bases at V and 5 bases at J; junction bases unmatched: 5. The germline V gene has CDR1 MNHNY and CDR2 SVGAGI (reference sequence). CDR3 length: 14 residues. The CDR3: CASSGGQGHQPQHF. The CDR3 coding sequence is TGTGCCAGCAGTGGAGGACAGGGACATCAGCCCCAGCATTTT.

The table lists this clonotype with a few counts. V and J are TRBV27 and TRBJ1-5, with a weak D call TRBD1 (5 bases). The CDR3 contains 14 residues. Germline CDR1 is MNHEY and CDR2 is SMNVEV (reference sequence). V lost 6 bases, J lost 1 base, and 10 bases lay in between. CDR3 DNA: TGTGCCAGCAGGGTAGGGGCAAGCAATCAGCCCCAGCATTTT. It specifies CASRVGASNQPQHF.

This clonotype was counted ten times or more. The chain links TRBV12-5 to TRBJ2-7; D may correspond to TRBD1 or TRBD2 (5 bases each). CDR3 length: 13 residues. Germline CDR1 LGHNT, CDR2 FRNRAP. The CDR3 DNA reads TGTGCCGCAACCGGGGACGGGTACTACGAGCAGTACTTC. Protein: CAATGDGYYEQYF. Full variable domain (rest looked up from reference TRBV12-5 and TRBJ2-7): DARVTQTPRHKVTEMGQEVTMRCQPILGHNTVFWYRQTMMQGLELLAYFRNRAPLDDSGMPKDRFSAEMPDATLATLKIQPSEPRDSAVYFCAATGDGYYEQYFGPGTRLTVT.

The chain employs TRBV6-5 and TRBJ1-1; possible D gene TRBD1, 5 bases. CDR3 length: 12 residues. Germline lookup yields CDR1 MNHEY and CDR2 SVGAGI. The V end was cut by 5 bases, the J end by 7 bases, with 11 bases between. The CDR3 loop reads CASSLSRGEAFF. The CDR3 DNA is TGTGCCAGCAGTCTTTCGAGGGGTGAAGCTTTCTTT.

This clonotype was seen a few times. V usage is TRBV7-2 and J usage is TRBJ1-1; D is undetermined. V shed 3 bases and J shed 1 base, with 9 bases lying between them. CDR3 length: 14 residues. Per germline, CDR1 SGHTA and CDR2 FQGNSA. The CDR3 DNA reads TGTGCCAGCAGCTTGGAAGTCTCGAACACTGAAGCTTTCTTT. Its protein product is CASSLEVSNTEAFF. Looking up the rest from reference TRBV7-2 and TRBJ1-1 gives the full variable domain: GAGVSQSPSNKVTEKGKDVELRCDPISGHTALYWYRQSLGQGLEFLIYFQGNSAPDKSGLPSDRFSAERTGGSVSTLTIQRTQQEDSAVYLCASSLEVSNTEAFFGQGTRLTVV.